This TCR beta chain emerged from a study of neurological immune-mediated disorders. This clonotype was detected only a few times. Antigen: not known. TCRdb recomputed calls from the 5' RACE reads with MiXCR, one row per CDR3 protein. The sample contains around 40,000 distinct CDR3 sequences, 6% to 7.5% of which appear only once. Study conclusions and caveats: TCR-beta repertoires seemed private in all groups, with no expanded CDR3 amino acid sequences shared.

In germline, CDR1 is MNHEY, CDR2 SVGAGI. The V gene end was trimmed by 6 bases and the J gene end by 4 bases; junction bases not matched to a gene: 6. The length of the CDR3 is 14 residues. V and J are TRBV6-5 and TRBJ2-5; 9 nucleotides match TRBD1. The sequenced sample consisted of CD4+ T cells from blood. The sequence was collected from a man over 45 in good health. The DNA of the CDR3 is TGTGCCAGCAGGAACAGGGGGCAGGGAGAGACCCAGTACTTC. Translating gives CASRNRGQGETQYF.